This paragraph covers one TCR beta chain sequence. This sample is part of a study of radiation and T cells in renal cell carcinoma. CDR1 is MNHNS, CDR2 SASEGT, per germline. V lost 5 bases and J 3 bases, leaving 11 bases between the germline ends. The CDR3 consists of 14 residues. Sequencing was performed with immunoSEQ multiplex PCR; in TCRdb, only in-frame clones are kept and a portion is missing. Altogether about 130,000 clones are present, 70% to 90% being singletons, with the ten largest covering around 11%. The time point was: baseline pretreatment blood. Sample treatment: 15 Gy SBRT to primary tumor, nephrectomy 4 weeks later. Blood was sampled at baseline, 2 weeks and 4 weeks after SBRT.

The chain carries TRBV6-1 and TRBJ1-5; no clear D. The specimen comprised blood, sampled from a patient whose treatment included radiotherapy and nephrectomy. This clonotype was obtained from a woman between 45 and 65 years old with renal cell carcinoma. This CDR3 is CASSFGQHNQPQHF. In DNA form, the CDR3 reads TGTGCCAGCAGTTTTGGGCAGCACAATCAGCCCCAGCATTTT.